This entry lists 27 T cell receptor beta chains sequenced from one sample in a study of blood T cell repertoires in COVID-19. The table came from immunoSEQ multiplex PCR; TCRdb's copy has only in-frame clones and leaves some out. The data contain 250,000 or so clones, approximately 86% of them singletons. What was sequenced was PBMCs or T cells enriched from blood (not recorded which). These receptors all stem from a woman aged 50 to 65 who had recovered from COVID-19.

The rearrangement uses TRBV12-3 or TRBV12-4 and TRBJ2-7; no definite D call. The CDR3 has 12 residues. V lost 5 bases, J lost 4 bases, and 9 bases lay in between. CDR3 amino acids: CASSLRRYEQYF. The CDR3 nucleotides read TGTGCCAGCAGTCTTCGCAGGTACGAGCAGTACTTC.

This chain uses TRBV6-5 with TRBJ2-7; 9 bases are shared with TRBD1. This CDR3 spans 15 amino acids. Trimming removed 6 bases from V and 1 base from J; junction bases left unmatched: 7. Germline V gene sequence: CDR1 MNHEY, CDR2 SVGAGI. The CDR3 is CASRERTGVSYEQYF. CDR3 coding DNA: TGTGCCAGCAGAGAGCGGACAGGGGTGTCCTACGAGCAGTACTTC.

The CDR3 sequence: CATSDPRRLAGGRTEQFF. The DNA for the CDR3 is TGTGCCACCAGTGATCCCCGGCGGCTAGCGGGAGGCCGAACTGAGCAGTTCTTC. The rearrangement uses TRBV24-1 and TRBJ2-1; 11 positions agree with TRBD2. J was trimmed by 9 bases and V by 3 bases; bases with no gene match: 15. CDR1 is KGHDR and CDR2 is SFDVKD in the germline V gene. The CDR3 sequence is 18 residues long.

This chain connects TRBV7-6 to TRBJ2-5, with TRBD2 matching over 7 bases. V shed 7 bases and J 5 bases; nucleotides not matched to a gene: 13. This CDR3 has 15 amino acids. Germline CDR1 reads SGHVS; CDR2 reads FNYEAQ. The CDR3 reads CASTPAYGRQETQYF. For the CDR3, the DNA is TGTGCCAGCACTCCCGCGTACGGGAGGCAGGAGACCCAGTACTTC.

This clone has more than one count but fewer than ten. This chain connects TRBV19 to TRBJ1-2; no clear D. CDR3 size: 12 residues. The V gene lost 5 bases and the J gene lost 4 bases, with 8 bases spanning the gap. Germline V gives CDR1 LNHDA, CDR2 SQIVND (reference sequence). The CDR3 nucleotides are TGTGCCAGTAGTCTAGCAGGCTATGGCTACACCTTC. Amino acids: CASSLAGYGYTF.

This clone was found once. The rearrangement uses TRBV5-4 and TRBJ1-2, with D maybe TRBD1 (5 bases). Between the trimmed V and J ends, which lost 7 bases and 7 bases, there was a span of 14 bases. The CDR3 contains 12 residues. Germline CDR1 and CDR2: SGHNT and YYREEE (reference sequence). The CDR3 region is CASDNQGRGYTF. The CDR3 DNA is TGTGCCAGCGATAACCAGGGTCGTGGCTACACCTTC.

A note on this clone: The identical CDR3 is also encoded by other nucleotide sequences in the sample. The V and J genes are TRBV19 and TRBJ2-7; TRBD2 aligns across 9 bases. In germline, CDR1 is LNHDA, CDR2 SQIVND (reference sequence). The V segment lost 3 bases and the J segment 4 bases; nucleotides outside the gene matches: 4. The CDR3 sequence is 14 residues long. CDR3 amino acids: CASSIGLAGYEQYF. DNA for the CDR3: TGTGCCAGTAGTATTGGGCTAGCGGGGTACGAGCAGTACTTC. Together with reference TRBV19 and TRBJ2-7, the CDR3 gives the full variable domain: DGGITQSPKYLFRKEGQNVTLSCEQNLNHDAMYWYRQDPGQGLRLIYYSQIVNDFQKGDIAEGYSVSREKKESFPLTVTSAQKNPTAFYLCASSIGLAGYEQYFGPGTRLTVT.

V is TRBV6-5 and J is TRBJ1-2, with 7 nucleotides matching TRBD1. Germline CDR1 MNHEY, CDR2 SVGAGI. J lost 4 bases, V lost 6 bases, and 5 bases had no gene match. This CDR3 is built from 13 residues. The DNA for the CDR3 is TGTGCCAGCAGCCCGACAGGGAGCTATGGCTACACCTTC. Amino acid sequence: CASSPTGSYGYTF.

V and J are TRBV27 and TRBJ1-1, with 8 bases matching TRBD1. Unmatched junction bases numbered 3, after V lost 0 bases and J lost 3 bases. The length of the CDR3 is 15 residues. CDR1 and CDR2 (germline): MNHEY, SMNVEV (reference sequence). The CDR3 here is CASSLSQGADTEAFF. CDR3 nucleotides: TGTGCCAGCAGTTTATCGCAGGGGGCCGACACTGAAGCTTTCTTT.

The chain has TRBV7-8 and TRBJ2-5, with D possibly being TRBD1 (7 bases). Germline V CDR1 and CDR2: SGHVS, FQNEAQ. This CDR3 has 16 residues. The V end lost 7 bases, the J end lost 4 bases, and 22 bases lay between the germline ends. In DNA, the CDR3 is TGTGCCAGCAAACCCGAGAATCGACAGGGAGGAGAGACCCAGTACTTC. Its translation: CASKPENRQGGETQYF.

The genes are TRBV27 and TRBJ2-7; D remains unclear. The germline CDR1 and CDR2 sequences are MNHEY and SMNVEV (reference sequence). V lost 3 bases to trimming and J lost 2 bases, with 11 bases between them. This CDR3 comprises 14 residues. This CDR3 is CASSFSQNAYEQYF. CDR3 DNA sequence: TGTGCCAGCAGTTTTTCACAGAATGCCTACGAGCAGTACTTC.

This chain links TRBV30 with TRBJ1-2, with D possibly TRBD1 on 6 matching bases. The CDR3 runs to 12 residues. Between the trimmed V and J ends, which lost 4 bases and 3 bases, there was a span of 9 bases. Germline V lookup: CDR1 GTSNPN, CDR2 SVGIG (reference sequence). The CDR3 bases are TGTGCCTGGAACTCAGGGGACTATGGCTACACCTTC. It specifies CAWNSGDYGYTF.

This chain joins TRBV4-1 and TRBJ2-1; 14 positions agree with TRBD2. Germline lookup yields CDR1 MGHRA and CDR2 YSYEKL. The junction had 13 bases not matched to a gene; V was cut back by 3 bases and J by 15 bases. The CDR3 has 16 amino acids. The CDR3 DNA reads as TGCGCCAGCAGCCACGGAACGGGACTAGCGGGAGCCACGTGGTTCTTC. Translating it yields CASSHGTGLAGATWFF.

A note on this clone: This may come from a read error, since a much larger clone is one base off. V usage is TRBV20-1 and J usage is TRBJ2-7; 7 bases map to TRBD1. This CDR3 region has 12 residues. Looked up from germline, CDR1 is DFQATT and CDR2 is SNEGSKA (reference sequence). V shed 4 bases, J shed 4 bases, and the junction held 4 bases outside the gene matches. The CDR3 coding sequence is TGCAGTGCTACTGACAGGGAATACGAGCAGTACTTC. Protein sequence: CSATDREYEQYF.

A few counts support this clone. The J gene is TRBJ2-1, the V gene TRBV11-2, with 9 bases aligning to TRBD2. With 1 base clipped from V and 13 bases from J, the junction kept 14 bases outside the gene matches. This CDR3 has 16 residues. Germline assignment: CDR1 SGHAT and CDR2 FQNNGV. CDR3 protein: CASSLGPGLAGFEQFF. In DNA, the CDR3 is TGTGCCAGCAGCTTAGGGCCGGGACTAGCTGGGTTCGAACAGTTCTTC.

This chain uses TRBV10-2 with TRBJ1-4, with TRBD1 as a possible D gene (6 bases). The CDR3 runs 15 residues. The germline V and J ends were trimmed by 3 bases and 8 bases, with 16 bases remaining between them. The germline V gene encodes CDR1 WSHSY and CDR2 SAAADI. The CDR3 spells CASSDGQTRVEKLFF. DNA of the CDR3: TGCGCCAGCAGTGACGGACAGACGCGGGTGGAAAAACTGTTTTTT.

The CDR3, as DNA: TGTGCCAGCAGCTTATTCGGGTCCTACGAGCAGTACTTC. It specifies CASSLFGSYEQYF. This chain uses TRBV7-2 with TRBJ2-7; D not resolved. Germline CDR1 SGHTA, CDR2 FQGNSA. The ends were cut back, 2 bases at V and 1 base at J, with 6 bases in the middle. The CDR3 loop spans 13 amino acids.

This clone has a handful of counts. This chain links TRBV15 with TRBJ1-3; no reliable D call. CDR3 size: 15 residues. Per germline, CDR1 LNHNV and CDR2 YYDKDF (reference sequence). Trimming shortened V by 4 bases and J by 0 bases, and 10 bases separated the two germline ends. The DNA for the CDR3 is TGTGCCACCAGCATACTAGCTCCCTCTGGAAACACCATATATTTT. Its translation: CATSILAPSGNTIYF. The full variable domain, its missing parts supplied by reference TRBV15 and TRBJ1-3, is DAMVIQNPRYQVTQFGKPVTLSCSQTLNHNVMYWYQQKSSQAPKLLFHYYDKDFNNEADTPDNFQSRRPNTSFCFLDIRSPGLGDTAMYLCATSILAPSGNTIYFGEGSWLTVV.

Here the CDR3 DNA reads TGCGCCAGCAGCCAGGAGGCGGGGATGAGCAATCAGCCCCAGCATTTT. It is translated as CASSQEAGMSNQPQHF. This rearrangement joins TRBV4-1 to TRBJ1-5; no definite D call. The CDR3 is 16 amino acids. Germline loops: CDR1 MGHRA, CDR2 YSYEKL. The V end was cut by 3 bases, the J end by 1 base, with 13 bases between.

DNA for the CDR3: TGTGCCAGCAGTGCAGGACAGGGGAACATTCAGTACTTC. This encodes CASSAGQGNIQYF. This chain joins TRBV2 and TRBJ2-4; 9 bases match TRBD1. Per the germline V gene, CDR1 is SNHLY and CDR2 is FYNNEI. The trim removed 4 bases at V and 7 bases at J, leaving 2 bases unmatched. The CDR3 spans 13 residues.

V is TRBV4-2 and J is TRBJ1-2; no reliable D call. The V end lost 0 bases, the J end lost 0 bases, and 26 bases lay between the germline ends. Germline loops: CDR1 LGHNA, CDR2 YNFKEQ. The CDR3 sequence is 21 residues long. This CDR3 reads CASSQDPIIPGSFQPNYGYTF. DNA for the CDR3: TGTGCCAGCAGCCAAGATCCTATTATACCGGGGTCCTTCCAACCTAACTATGGCTACACCTTC.

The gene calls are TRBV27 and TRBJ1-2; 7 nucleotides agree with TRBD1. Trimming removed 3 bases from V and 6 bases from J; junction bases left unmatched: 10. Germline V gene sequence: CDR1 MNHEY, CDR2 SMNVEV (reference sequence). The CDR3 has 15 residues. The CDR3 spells CASSFYPDRDDGYTF. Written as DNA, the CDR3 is TGTGCCAGCAGTTTTTATCCTGACAGGGATGATGGCTACACCTTC.

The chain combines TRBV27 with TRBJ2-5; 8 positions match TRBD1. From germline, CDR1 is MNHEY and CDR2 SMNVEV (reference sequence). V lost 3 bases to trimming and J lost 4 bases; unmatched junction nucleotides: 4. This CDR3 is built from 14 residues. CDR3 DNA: TGTGCCAGCAGTTTGCGGACAGGGCGAGAGACCCAGTACTTC. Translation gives CASSLRTGRETQYF.

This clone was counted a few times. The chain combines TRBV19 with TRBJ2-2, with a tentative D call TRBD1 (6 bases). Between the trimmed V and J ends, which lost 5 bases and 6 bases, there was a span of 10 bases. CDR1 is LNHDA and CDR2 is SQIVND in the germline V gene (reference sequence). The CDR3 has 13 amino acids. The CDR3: CASSAQGPGELFF. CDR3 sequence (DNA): TGTGCCAGTAGTGCACAGGGTCCCGGGGAGCTGTTTTTT.

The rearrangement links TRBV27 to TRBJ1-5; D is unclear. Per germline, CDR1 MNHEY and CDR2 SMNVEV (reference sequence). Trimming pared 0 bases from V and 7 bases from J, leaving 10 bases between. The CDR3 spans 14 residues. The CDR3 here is CASSLSGGLQPQHF. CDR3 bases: TGTGCCAGCAGTTTATCAGGTGGGCTCCAGCCCCAGCATTTT.

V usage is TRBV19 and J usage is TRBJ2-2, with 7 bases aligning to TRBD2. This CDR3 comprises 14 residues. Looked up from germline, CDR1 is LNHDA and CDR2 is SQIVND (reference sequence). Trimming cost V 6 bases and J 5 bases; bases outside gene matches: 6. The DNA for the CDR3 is TGTGCCAGTAGCCCTTGGGGGGGGACCGGGGAGCTGTTTTTT. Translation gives CASSPWGGTGELFF.

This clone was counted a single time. In DNA form, the CDR3 reads TGCGCCAGCAGCGAGGGACAGGGGCGCAATGAGCAGTTCTTC. Translation: CASSEGQGRNEQFF. This chain links TRBV5-1 with TRBJ2-1, with 10 bases identical to TRBD1. J lost 6 bases, V lost 4 bases, and 4 bases had no gene match. Germline V gives CDR1 SGHRS, CDR2 YFSETQ. The CDR3 has 14 residues.